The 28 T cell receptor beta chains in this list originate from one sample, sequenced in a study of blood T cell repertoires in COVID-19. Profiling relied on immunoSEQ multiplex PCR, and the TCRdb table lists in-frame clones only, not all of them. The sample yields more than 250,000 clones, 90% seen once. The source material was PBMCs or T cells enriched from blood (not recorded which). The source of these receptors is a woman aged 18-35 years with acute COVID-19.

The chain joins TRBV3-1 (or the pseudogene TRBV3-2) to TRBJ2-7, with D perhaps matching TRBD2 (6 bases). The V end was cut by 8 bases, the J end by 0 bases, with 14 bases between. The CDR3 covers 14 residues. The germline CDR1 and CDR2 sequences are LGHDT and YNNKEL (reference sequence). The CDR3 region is CASGRGSGSYEQYF. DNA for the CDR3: TGTGCCAGCGGCCGGGGTAGCGGCTCCTACGAGCAGTACTTC.

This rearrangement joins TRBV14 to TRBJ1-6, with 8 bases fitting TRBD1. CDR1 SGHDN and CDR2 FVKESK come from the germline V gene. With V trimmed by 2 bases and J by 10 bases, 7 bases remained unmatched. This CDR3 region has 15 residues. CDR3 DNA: TGTGCCAGCAGCCAATTTCGACAGGGGCACTCACCCCTCCACTTT. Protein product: CASSQFRQGHSPLHF.

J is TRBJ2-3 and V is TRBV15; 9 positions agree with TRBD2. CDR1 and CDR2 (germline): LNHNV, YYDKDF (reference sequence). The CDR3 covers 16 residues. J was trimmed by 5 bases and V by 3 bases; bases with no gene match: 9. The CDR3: CATSSQAGGGEDTQYF. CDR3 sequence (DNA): TGTGCCACCAGCAGTCAAGCGGGGGGAGGGGAAGATACGCAGTATTTT.

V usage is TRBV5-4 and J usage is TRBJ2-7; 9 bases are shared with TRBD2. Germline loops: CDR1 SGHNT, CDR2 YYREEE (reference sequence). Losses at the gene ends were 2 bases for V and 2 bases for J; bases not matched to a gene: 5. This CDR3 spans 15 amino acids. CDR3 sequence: CASSFIAGGPYEQYF. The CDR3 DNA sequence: TGTGCCAGCAGCTTTATCGCGGGAGGGCCCTACGAGCAGTACTTC.

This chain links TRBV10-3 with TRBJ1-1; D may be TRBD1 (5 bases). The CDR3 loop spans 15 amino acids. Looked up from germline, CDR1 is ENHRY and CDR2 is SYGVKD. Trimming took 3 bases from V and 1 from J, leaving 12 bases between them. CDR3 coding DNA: TGTGCCATCAGTGATAGGGGCACGACGAACACTGAAGCTTTCTTT. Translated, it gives CAISDRGTTNTEAFF.

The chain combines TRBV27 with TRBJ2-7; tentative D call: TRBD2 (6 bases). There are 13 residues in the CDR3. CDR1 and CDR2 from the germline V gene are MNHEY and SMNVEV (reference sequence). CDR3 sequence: CASSGINPYEQYF. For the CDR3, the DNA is TGTGCAAGTAGCGGCATTAACCCCTACGAGCAGTACTTC.

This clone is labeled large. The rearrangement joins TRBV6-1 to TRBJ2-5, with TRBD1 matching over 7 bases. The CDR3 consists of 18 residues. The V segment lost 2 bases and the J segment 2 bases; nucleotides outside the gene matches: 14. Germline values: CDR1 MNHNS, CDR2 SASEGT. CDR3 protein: CASSERDIGGPLQETQYF. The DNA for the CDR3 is TGTGCCAGCAGTGAAAGGGATATAGGGGGCCCCCTACAAGAGACCCAGTACTTC.

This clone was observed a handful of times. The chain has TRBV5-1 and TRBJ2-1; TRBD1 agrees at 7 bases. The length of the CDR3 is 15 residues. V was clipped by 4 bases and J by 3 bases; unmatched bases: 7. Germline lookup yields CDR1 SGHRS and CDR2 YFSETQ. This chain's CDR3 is CASSRSGTDYNEQFF. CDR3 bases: TGCGCCAGCAGCAGATCGGGGACAGACTACAATGAGCAGTTCTTC.

The CDR3 is CASSLFLAGALVEQYF. CDR3 DNA: TGTGCCAGCAGTTTATTCTTAGCGGGAGCCTTAGTTGAGCAGTACTTC. V usage is TRBV28 and J usage is TRBJ2-7; 9 bases align to TRBD2. This CDR3 spans 16 amino acids. CDR1 is MDHEN and CDR2 is SYDVKM in the germline V gene. Trimming at V came to 1 base and at J to 7 bases, leaving 11 bases not matched to a gene.

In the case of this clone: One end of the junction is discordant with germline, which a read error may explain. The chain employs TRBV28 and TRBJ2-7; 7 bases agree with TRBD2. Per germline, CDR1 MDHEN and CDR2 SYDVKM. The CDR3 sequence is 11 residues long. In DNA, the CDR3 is TGTGCCAGCAGTTTCGGGGCGGGAGTTCATTTC. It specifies CASSFGAGVHF.

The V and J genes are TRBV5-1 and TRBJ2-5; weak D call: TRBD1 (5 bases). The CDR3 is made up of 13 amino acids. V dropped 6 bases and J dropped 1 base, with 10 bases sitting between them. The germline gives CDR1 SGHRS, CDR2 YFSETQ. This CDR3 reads CASNSGSQETQYF. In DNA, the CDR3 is TGCGCCAGCAATTCAGGGTCCCAAGAGACCCAGTACTTC.

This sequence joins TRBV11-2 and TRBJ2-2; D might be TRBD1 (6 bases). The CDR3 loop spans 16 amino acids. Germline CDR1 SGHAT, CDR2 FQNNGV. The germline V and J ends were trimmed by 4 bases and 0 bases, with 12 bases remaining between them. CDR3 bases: TGTGCCAGCAGCTCGAGAGGGGGTTCGAACACCGGGGAGCTGTTTTTT. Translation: CASSSRGGSNTGELFF. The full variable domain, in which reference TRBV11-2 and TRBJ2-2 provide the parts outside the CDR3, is EAGVAQSPRYKIIEKRQSVAFWCNPISGHATLYWYQQILGQGPKLLIQFQNNGVVDDSQLPKDRFSAERLKGVDSTLKIQPAKLEDSAVYLCASSSRGGSNTGELFFGEGSRLTVL.

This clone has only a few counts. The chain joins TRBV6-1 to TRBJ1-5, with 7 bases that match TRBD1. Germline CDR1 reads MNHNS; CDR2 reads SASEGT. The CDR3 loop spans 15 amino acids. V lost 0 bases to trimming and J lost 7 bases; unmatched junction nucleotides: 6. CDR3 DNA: TGTGCCAGCAGTGAAGCGACAGGGCGTTGGCAGCCCCAGCATTTT. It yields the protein CASSEATGRWQPQHF.

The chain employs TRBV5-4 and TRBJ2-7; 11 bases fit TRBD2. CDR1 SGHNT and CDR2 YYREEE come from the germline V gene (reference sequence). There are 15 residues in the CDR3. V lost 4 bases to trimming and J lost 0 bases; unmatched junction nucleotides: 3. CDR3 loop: CASSEGLAASYEQYF. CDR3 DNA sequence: TGTGCCAGCAGCGAGGGACTAGCGGCCTCCTACGAGCAGTACTTC.

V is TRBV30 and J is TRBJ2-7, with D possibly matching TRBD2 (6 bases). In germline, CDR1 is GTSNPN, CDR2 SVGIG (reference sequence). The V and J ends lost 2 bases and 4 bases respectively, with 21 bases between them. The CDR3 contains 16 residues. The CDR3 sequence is CAWSRLGTARGYEQYF. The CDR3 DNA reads TGTGCCTGGAGTCGCCTCGGGACTGCGAGGGGTTACGAGCAGTACTTC.

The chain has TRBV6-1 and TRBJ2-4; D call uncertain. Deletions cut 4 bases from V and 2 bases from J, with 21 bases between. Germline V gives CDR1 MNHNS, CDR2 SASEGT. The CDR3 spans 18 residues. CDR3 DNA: TGTGCCAGCAGTGGGGTCGGAGATACAAGAACTCCCAAAAACATTCAGTACTTC. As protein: CASSGVGDTRTPKNIQYF.

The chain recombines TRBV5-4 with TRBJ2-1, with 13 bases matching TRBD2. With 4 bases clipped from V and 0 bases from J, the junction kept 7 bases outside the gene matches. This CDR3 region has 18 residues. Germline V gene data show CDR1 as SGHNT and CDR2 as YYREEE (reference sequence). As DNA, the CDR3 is TGTGCCAGCAGCCGCGGGACTAGCGGGATTAGCTCCTACAATGAGCAGTTCTTC. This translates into CASSRGTSGISSYNEQFF. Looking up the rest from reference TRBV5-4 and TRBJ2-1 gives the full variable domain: ETGVTQSPTHLIKTRGQQVTLRCSSQSGHNTVSWYQQALGQGPQFIFQYYREEENGRGNFPPRFSGLQFPNYSSELNVNALELDDSALYLCASSRGTSGISSYNEQFFGPGTRLTVL.

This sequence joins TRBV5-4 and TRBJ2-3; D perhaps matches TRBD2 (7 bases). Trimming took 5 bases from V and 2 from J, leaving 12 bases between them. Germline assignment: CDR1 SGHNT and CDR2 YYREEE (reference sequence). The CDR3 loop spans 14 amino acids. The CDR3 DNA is TGTGCCAGCAGAATGGGGGGGGCCACAGATACGCAGTATTTT. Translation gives CASRMGGATDTQYF.

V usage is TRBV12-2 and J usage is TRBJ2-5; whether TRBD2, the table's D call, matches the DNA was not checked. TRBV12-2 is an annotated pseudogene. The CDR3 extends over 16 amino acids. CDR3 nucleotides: TGTGCAAGTCGCTTAGAGACTAGGGAGCCCAAAGAGACCCAGTACTTC. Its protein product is CASRLETREPKETQYF.

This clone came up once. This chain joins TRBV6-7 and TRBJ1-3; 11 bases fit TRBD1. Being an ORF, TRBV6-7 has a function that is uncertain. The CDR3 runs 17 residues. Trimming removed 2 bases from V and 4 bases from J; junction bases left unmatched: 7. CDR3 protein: CASSYRDRGSAGNTIYF. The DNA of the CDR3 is TGTGCCAGCAGTTACAGGGACAGGGGGTCGGCGGGAAACACCATATATTTT.

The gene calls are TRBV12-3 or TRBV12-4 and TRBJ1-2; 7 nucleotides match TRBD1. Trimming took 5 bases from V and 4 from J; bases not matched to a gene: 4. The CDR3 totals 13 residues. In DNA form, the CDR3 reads TGTGCCAGCAGTACGCGGACAGGCTATGGCTACACCTTC. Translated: CASSTRTGYGYTF.

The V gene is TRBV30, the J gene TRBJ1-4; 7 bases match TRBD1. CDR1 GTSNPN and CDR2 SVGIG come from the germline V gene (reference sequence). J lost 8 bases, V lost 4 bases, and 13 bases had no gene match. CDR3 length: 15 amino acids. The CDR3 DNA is TGTGCCTGGAACCCTATGACAGGGATGGAGGAAAAACTGTTTTTT. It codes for CAWNPMTGMEEKLFF.

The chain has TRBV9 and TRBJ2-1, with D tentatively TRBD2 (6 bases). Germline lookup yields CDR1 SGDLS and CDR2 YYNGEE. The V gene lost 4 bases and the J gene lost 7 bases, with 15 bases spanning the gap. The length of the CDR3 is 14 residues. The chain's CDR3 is CASSPQTSLNEQFF. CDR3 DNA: TGTGCCAGCAGCCCGCAGACTAGTTTGAATGAGCAGTTCTTC.

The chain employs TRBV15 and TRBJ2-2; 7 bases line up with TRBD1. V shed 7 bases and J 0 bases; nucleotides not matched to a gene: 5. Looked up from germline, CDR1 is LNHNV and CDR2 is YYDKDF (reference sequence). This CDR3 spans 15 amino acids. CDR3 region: CATNHGTANTGELFF. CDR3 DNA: TGTGCCACCAACCACGGGACAGCGAACACCGGGGAGCTGTTTTTT.

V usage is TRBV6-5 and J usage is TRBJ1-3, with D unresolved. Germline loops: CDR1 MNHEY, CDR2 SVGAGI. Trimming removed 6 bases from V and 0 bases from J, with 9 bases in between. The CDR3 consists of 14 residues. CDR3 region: CASRDRGSGNTIYF. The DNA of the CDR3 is TGTGCCAGCAGGGACCGGGGCTCTGGAAACACCATATATTTT.

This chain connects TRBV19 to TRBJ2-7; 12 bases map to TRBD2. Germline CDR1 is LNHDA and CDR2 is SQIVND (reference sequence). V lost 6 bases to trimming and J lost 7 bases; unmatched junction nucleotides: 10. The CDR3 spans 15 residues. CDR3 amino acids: CASSDGTSGRREQYF. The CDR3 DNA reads TGTGCCAGTAGCGACGGGACTAGCGGGCGTCGTGAGCAGTACTTC.

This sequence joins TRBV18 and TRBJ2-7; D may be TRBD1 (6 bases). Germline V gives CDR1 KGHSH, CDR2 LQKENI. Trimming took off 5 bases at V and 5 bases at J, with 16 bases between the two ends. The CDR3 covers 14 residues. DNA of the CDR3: TGTGCCAGCTCATCACACAGGGAATTGGACGAGCAGTACTTC. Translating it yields CASSSHRELDEQYF.

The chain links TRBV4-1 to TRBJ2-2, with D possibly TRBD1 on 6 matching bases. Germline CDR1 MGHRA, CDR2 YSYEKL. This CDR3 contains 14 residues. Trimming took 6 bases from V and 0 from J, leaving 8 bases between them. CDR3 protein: CASRGHPNTGELFF. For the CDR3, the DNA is TGCGCCAGCAGGGGACACCCGAACACCGGGGAGCTGTTTTTT.